This T cell receptor beta chain was captured by sequencing in a study of blood T cell repertoires in COVID-19. In the study overall: The origin of the acute and convalescent COVID-19 samples was the United States, Italy and Spain. The cDNA or gDNA used as material had been derived from T cells, B-cell-depleted T cells, or PBMCs.

The CDR3 covers 15 residues. Germline CDR1 and CDR2: LGHNA and YNFKEQ. Trimming at V came to 5 bases and at J to 4 bases, leaving 7 bases not matched to a gene. Clones were sequenced by immunoSEQ multiplex PCR, and TCRdb holds only the in-frame ones, with some missing. In the table there are about 330,000 clones, 80% to 90% of which are singletons. While infection was still active, Seattle patients were enrolled and then followed longitudinally. The sequenced sample consisted of peripheral blood. The sequence was collected from a man aged 30 to 39 with COVID-19, enrolled during active disease. The genes are TRBV4-2 and TRBJ2-3; 9 bases are shared with TRBD2. The CDR3 protein is CASSTGLAVSDTQYF. The CDR3 DNA sequence: TGTGCCAGCAGCACGGGACTAGCAGTTTCAGATACGCAGTATTTT.